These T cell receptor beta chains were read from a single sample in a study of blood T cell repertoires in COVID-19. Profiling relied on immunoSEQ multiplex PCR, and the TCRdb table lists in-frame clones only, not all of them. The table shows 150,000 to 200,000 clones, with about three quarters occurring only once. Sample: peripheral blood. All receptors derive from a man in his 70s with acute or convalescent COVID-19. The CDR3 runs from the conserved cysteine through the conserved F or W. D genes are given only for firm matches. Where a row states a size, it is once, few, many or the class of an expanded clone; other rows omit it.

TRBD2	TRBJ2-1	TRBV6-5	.	CASSYSPTSGYNEQFF	TGTGCCAGCAGTTACTCGCCGACTAGCGGCTACAATGAGCAGTTCTTC
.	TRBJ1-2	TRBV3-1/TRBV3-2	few	CASSQDFANYGYTF	TGTGCCAGCAGCCAAGATTTCGCTAACTATGGCTACACCTTC
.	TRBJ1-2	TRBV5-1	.	CASSVTLQGSYGYTF	TGCGCCAGCAGCGTAACTTTACAGGGCAGCTATGGCTACACCTTC
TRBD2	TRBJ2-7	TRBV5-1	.	CASSISGSATYEQYF	TGCGCCAGCAGCATCAGCGGGAGCGCCACCTACGAGCAGTACTTC
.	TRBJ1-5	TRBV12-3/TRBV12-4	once	CASSLFLNQPQHF	TGTGCCAGCAGTTTATTCCTCAATCAGCCCCAGCATTTT
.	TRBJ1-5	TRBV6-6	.	CATTPFQNQPQHF	TGTGCCACCACCCCATTCCAGAACCAGCCCCAGCATTTT
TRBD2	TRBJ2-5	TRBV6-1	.	CASSEWTSHQETQYF	TGTGCCAGCAGTGAATGGACTAGCCACCAAGAGACCCAGTACTTC
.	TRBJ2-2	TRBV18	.	CASSLRNTGELFF	TGTGCCAGCTCACTTAGAAACACCGGGGAGCTGTTTTTT
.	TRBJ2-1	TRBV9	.	CASSVGSDEQFF	TGTGCCAGCAGCGTAGGCAGTGATGAGCAGTTCTTC
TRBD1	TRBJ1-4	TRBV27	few	CASSITGATNEKLFF	TGTGCCAGCAGTATAACAGGGGCAACTAATGAAAAACTGTTTTTT
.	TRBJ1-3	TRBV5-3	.	CARSLSLRTELNFSGNTIYF	TGTGCCAGAAGCTTGTCTCTCCGGACAGAGCTGAATTTCTCTGGAAACACCATATATTTT
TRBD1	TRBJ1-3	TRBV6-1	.	CASREPGTGLLGTIYF	TGTGCCAGCAGAGAACCCGGGACAGGGCTTTTAGGCACCATATATTTT
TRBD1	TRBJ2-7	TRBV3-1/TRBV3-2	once	CASSLSGQGYEQYF	TGTGCCAGCAGCCTGTCGGGACAGGGGTACGAGCAGTACTTC
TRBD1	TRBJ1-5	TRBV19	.	CASSRQGGNQPQHF	TGTGCCAGTAGTCGACAGGGCGGCAATCAGCCCCAGCATTTT
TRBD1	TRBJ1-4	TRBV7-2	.	CASSPQGAWDDTTNEKLFF	TGTGCCAGCAGCCCGCAGGGGGCATGGGACGATACAACTAATGAAAAACTGTTTTTT
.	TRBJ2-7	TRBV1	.	CTSSQRYATKQYF	TGCACCAGCAGCCAGAGGTACGCCACCAAGCAGTACTTC
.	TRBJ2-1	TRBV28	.	CASSSLDSYNEQFF	TGTGCCAGCAGTTCCTTGGACAGCTACAATGAGCAGTTCTTC
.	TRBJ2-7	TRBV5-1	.	CASSLEQGEQYF	TGCGCCAGCAGCTTGGAGCAGGGCGAGCAGTACTTC
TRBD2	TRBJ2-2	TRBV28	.	CASNGLGGTGELFF	TGTGCCAGCAACGGACTAGGAGGGACCGGGGAGCTGTTTTTT
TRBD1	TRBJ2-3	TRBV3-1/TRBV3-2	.	CASSQDRVQDTQYF	TGTGCCAGCAGCCAGGACAGGGTGCAAGATACGCAGTATTTT
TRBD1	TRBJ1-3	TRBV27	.	CASSSSGTDLYGNTIYF	TGTGCCAGCAGTTCTTCCGGGACAGACCTTTACGGAAACACCATATATTTT
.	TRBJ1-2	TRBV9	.	CASSVEEDYGYTF	TGTGCCAGCAGCGTAGAGGAGGACTATGGCTACACCTTC
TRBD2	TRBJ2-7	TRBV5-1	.	CASSLAGGLEQYF	TGCGCCAGCAGCTTGGCGGGGGGGCTCGAGCAGTACTTC
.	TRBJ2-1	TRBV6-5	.	CASSFRGNEQFF	TGTGCCAGCAGTTTCCGGGGTAATGAGCAGTTCTTC
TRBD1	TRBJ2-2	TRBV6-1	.	CASRENPGTGAGELFF	TGTGCCAGCAGAGAAAACCCCGGGACAGGGGCCGGGGAGCTGTTTTTT
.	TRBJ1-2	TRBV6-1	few	CASSEDGRDGGYTF	TGTGCCAGCAGTGAAGACGGACGGGATGGTGGCTACACCTTC
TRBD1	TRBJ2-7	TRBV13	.	CASSLLGTGSHEQYF	TGTGCCAGCAGCTTACTGGGGACAGGGAGCCACGAGCAGTACTTC
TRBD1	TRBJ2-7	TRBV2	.	CASSMDRGPYEQYF	TGTGCCAGCAGTATGGACAGGGGGCCGTACGAGCAGTACTTC
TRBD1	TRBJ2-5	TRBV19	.	CASRTGGGETQYF	TGTGCCAGTAGAACAGGGGGCGGTGAGACCCAGTACTTC
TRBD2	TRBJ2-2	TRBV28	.	CASTAGGTTGELFF	TGTGCCAGCACCGCGGGAGGAACCACCGGGGAGCTGTTTTTT